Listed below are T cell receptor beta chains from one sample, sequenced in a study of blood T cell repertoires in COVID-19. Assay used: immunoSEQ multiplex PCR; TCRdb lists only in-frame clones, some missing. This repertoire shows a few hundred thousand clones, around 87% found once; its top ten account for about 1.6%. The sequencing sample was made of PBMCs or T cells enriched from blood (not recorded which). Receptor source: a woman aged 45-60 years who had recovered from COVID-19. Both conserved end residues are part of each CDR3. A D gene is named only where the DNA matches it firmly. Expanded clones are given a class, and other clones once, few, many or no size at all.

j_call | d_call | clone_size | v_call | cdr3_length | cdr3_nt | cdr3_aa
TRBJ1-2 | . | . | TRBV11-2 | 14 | TGTGCCAGCAGCTTCGGCCCGGCGGACTATGGCTACACCTTC | CASSFGPADYGYTF
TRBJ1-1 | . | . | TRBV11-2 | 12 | TGTGCCAGCAGCTTAGATGCGGGAACGGGGGTCTTT | CASSLDAGTGVF
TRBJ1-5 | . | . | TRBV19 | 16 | TGTGCCAGTAGTTCCGCGGGGGGGTATAGCAATCAGCCCCAGCATTTT | CASSSAGGYSNQPQHF
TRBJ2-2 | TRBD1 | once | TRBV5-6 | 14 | TGTGCCAGCAGCGACAGGGGATTCACCGGGGAGCTGTTTTTT | CASSDRGFTGELFF
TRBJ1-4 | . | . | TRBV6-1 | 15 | TGTGCCAGCAGTGAATTTGGTCAATGGAGTGAAAAACTGTTTTTT | CASSEFGQWSEKLFF
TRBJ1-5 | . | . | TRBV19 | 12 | TGTGCCAGTAGTGAGCGAAATCAGCCCCAGCATTTT | CASSERNQPQHF
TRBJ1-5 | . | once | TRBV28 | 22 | TGTGCCAGCAGTTTACCAAATTTGCGGCAGAAGGCTCCCATAACAAGCAATCAGCCCCAGCATTTT | CASSLPNLRQKAPITSNQPQHF
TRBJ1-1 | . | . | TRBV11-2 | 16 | TGTGCCAGCAGCTTAGATCGTACAGGGCAGAACACTGAAGCTTTCTTT | CASSLDRTGQNTEAFF
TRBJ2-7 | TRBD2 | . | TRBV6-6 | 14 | TGTGCCAGCAGTCGCCCGGGACTAGCTTACGAGCAGTACTTC | CASSRPGLAYEQYF
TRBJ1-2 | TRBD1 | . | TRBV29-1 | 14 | TGCAGCGTGCGGGCGGACAGGGAGTCGGATGGCTACACCTTC | CSVRADRESDGYTF
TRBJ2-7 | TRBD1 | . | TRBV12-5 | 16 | TGTGCTAGTGGTTTGGTACGCGGGACAGGGGCCTACGAGCAGTACTTC | CASGLVRGTGAYEQYF
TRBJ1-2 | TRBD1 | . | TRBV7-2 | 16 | TGTGCCAGCAGCTTAGCGGCTGACAGGGACTGGGATGGCTACACCTTC | CASSLAADRDWDGYTF
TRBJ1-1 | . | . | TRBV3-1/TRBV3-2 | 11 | TGTGCCAGCAGGAGAGGGACTGAAGCTTTCTTT | CASRRGTEAFF
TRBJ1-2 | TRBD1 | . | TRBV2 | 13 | TGTGCCAGCAGTGGACAGGGCCTCAATGGCTACACCTTC | CASSGQGLNGYTF
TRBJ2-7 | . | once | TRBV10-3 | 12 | TGTGCCATCAGAGGACAGACCTACGAGCAGTACTTC | CAIRGQTYEQYF
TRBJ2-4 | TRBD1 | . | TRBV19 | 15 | TGTGCCAGTAGTGCCTCGACAGGGAGAGGTCACATTCAGTACTTC | CASSASTGRGHIQYF
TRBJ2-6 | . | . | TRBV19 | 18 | TGTGCCAGTAGTATAGATCTGCCGAGGATCTCTGGGGCCAACGTCCTGACTTTC | CASSIDLPRISGANVLTF
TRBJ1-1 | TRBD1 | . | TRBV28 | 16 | TGTGCCAGCAGTTTACCCTTACAGGGGTTGAACACTGAAGCTTTCTTT | CASSLPLQGLNTEAFF
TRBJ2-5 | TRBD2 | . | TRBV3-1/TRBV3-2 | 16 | TGTGCCAGCAGCCAAGGGGGTAGCGGGGCCCAAGAGACCCAGTACTTC | CASSQGGSGAQETQYF
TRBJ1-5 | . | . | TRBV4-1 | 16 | TGCGCCAGCAGCCAGGCCGGCCAGGGGATCGATCAGCCCCAGCATTTT | CASSQAGQGIDQPQHF
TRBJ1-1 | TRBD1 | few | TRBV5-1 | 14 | TGCGCCAGCAGCTTGGCGGGGACAGGGACTGAAGCTTTCTTT | CASSLAGTGTEAFF
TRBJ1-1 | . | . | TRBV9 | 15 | TGTGCCAGCAGCTCACAGACAGGATATAACACTGAAGCTTTCTTT | CASSSQTGYNTEAFF
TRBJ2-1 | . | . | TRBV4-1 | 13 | TGCGCCAGCAGCCAAGTCGCTGCTACTGAGCAGTTCTTC | CASSQVAATEQFF
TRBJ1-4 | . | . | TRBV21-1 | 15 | TGTGCCAGCAGGGATCCGGGGGCAACTAATGAAAAACTGTTTTTT | CASRDPGATNEKLFF
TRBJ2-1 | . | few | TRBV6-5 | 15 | TGTGCCAGCAGGAAAGGGGACTTCTCCAACAATGAGCAGTTCTTC | CASRKGDFSNNEQFF
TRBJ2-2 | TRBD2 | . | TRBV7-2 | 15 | TGTGCCAGCAGCCCGGGACTAGCGAACACCGGGGAGCTGTTTTTT | CASSPGLANTGELFF
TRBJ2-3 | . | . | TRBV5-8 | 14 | TGTGCCAGCAGCTTGGATCTAGAGGTAGATACGCAGTATTTT | CASSLDLEVDTQYF
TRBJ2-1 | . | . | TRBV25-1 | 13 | TGTGCCAGCGTGGGCCAGGTGGTAAATGAGCAGTTCTTC | CASVGQVVNEQFF
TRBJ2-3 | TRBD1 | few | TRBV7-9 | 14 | TGTGCCAGCAGTGACAGGGTTAGCACAGATACGCAGTATTTT | CASSDRVSTDTQYF
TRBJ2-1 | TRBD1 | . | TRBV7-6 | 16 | TGTGCCAGCAGCCCACTCACCGGGACAGGCGGGGATGAGCAGTTCTTC | CASSPLTGTGGDEQFF
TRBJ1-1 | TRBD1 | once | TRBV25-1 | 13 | TGTGCCAGCAGTGAATATCGACAGGGTGTGGCTTTCTTT | CASSEYRQGVAFF
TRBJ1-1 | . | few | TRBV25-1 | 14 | TGTGCCAGCAGTGAAGGGAGGGTGAACACTGAAGCTTTCTTT | CASSEGRVNTEAFF
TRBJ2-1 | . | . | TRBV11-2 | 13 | TGTGCCAGCAGCTTAGATAGGCTGCGGGAGCAGTTCTTC | CASSLDRLREQFF
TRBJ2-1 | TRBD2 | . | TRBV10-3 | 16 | TGTGCCATCAGTGATCTCTTGGGACTAGCGAGTCATGAGCAGTTCTTC | CAISDLLGLASHEQFF
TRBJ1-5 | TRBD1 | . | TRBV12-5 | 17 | TGTGCTAGTGGTCCCCCGGGTGGGGACAGGAGCAATCAGCCCCAGCATTTT | CASGPPGGDRSNQPQHF
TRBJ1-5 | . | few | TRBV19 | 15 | TGTGCCAGTAGTATCGGGGGATATAGCAATCAGCCCCAGCATTTT | CASSIGGYSNQPQHF
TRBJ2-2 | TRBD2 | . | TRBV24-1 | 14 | TGTGCCACCTCGATAGCGGGAGGTACCGGGGAGCTGTTTTTT | CATSIAGGTGELFF
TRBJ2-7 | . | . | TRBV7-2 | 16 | TGTGCCAGCAGCTTAGCTTCTTCAGCAGCGCGTGGAGAGCAGTACTTC | CASSLASSAARGEQYF
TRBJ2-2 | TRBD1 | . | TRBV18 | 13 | TGTGCCAGCTCAACAGGGGGCGGCGGGGAGCTGTTTTTT | CASSTGGGGELFF
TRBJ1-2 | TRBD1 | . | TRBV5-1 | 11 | TGCGCCAGCAGTTTGGGACAGTTCCACACCTTC | CASSLGQFHTF
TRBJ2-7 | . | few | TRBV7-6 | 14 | TGTGCCAGCAGCCGGGACTCCAACCCGGGAGAGCAGTACTTC | CASSRDSNPGEQYF
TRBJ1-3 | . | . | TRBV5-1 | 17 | TGCGCCAGCAGCCGGTTAGGACAGACCTACTCTGGAAACACCATATATTTT | CASSRLGQTYSGNTIYF
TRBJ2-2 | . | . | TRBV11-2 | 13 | TGTGCCAGCAGCTTAGATCTGACTAGTAAGGTGTTTTTT | CASSLDLTSKVFF
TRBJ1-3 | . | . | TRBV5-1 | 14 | TGCGCCAGCAAAGAAGGGGCGCCTGGAAACACCATATATTTT | CASKEGAPGNTIYF
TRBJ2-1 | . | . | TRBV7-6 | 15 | TGTGCCAGCAGTTCCGCGGAGAGCTCCTACAATGAGCAGTTCTTC | CASSSAESSYNEQFF
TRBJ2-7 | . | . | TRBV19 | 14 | TGTGCCAGTAGTATAGGTGGGGACTCTTACGAGCAGTACTTC | CASSIGGDSYEQYF
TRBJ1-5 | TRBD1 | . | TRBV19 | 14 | TGTGCCAGTAGTAACACAGGGGACAGACAGCCCCAGCATTTT | CASSNTGDRQPQHF
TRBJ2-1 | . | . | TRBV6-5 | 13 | TGTGCCAGCAGTTACAAGTTTCGCGGTGAGCAGTTCTTC | CASSYKFRGEQFF